One sample yielded the 3 T cell receptor beta chains listed below, sequenced in a study of beta chain features in type 1 diabetes. Since all of the isolated RNA was reverse transcribed, expressed TCRB transcripts were what got sequenced. The protocol was immunoSEQ multiplex PCR, while the TCRdb copy is restricted to in-frame clones and leaves out a portion. The table records about 220,000 clones, roughly 10% of them present only once. The sample was central memory CD4+ T cells from blood. Receptors were obtained from a man aged 18 to 29 in good health.

This clone was detected a few times. V gene TRBV2 combines with J gene TRBJ2-1; 12 bases fit TRBD2. V lost 7 bases to trimming and J lost 9 bases; unmatched junction nucleotides: 7. CDR1 SNHLY and CDR2 FYNNEI come from the germline V gene. The CDR3 consists of 14 residues. This chain's CDR3 is CASKWTSGESEQFF. In DNA, the CDR3 is TGTGCCAGCAAGTGGACTAGCGGGGAGAGTGAGCAGTTCTTC. Supplemented by reference TRBV2 and TRBJ2-1, the full variable domain reads EPEVTQTPSHQVTQMGQEVILRCVPISNHLYFYWYRQILGQKVEFLVSFYNNEISEKSEIFDDQFSVERPDGSNFTLKIRSTKLEDSAMYFCASKWTSGESEQFFGPGTRLTVL.

This rearrangement joins TRBV29-1 to TRBJ2-7; 13 nucleotides agree with TRBD2. V shed 5 bases and J 3 bases; nucleotides not matched to a gene: 4. The CDR3 consists of 14 residues. Germline V gene sequence: CDR1 SQVTM, CDR2 ANQGSEA. The CDR3 region is CSVLGTSGIYEQYF. Written as DNA, the CDR3 is TGCAGCGTTCTGGGGACTAGCGGGATCTACGAGCAGTACTTC.

V gene TRBV11-3 combines with J gene TRBJ2-1; D is perhaps TRBD2 (5 bases). The CDR3 contains 15 residues. V shed 3 bases and J shed 2 bases, with 11 bases lying between them. CDR1 SGHNT and CDR2 YENEEA come from the germline V gene. CDR3 nucleotides: TGTGCCAGCAGCTTCTACGAGGGCGCCTACAATGAGCAGTTCTTC. Translated: CASSFYEGAYNEQFF.